These 19 T cell receptor beta chains share one sample of origin, sequenced in a study of breast tumors, draining lymph nodes, adjacent tissues. Axillary draining lymph nodes of breast cancer patients supplied the node samples. TCRdb passed the multiplex PCR reads through MiXCR, listing each CDR3 protein once. The sample carries 130,000 or so distinct CDR3 sequences, around a third recorded once. Sequencing was done on a sample of axillary lymph node tissue. The receptors originated from a female donor with breast cancer. Some clones in this sample may be carry-over from other donors' samples.

This clonotype was recorded at least ten times. The chain uses TRBV6-1 and TRBJ1-5, with D uncertain. The germline V gene has CDR1 MNHNS and CDR2 SASEGT. V shed 7 bases and J shed 0 bases, with 7 bases lying between them. This CDR3 is 13 amino acids long. Here the CDR3 reads CASKLDSNQPQHF. The CDR3 bases are TGTGCCAGCAAACTAGATAGCAATCAGCCCCAGCATTTT.

This rearrangement joins TRBV7-2 to TRBJ1-2; possible D gene TRBD1, 5 bases. The germline V gene encodes CDR1 SGHTA and CDR2 FQGNSA. There are 13 residues in the CDR3. The V gene lost 4 bases and the J gene lost 8 bases, with 14 bases spanning the gap. DNA of the CDR3: TGTGCCAGCAGCTCGGGGGTGGGCGGGGGCTACACCTTC. This translates into CASSSGVGGGYTF. The full variable domain, completed using reference TRBV7-2 and TRBJ1-2, is GAGVSQSPSNKVTEKGKDVELRCDPISGHTALYWYRQSLGQGLEFLIYFQGNSAPDKSGLPSDRFSAERTGGSVSTLTIQRTQQEDSAVYLCASSSGVGGGYTFGSGTRLTVV.

In regard to this clonotype: Given a much more abundant clone one base away, this may be a read error. The conserved closing phenylalanine or tryptophan is absent in this CDR3, likely reflecting a read error. The V call is TRBV20-1, the J call TRBJ1-2; D possibly corresponds to TRBD1 (6 bases). Germline CDR1 is DFQATT and CDR2 is SNEGSKA (reference sequence). The CDR3 sequence is 10 residues long. The CDR3 DNA sequence: TGCAGAGGGGGGGACTATGGCTACACCTCC. Its protein is CRGGDYGYTS.

The genes are TRBV12-3 or TRBV12-4 and TRBJ1-2; TRBD1 agrees at 7 bases. V lost 8 bases and J lost 12; bases outside the gene matches: 12. There are 12 residues in the CDR3. The CDR3 DNA follows: TGTGCCAGCGGAGACAGGGCGGATGGAAACACCTTC. Protein: CASGDRADGNTF.

This clonotype has ten or more counts. This sequence joins TRBV6-4 and TRBJ1-2; D unresolved. V lost 1 base to trimming and J lost 1 base, with 13 bases between them. Germline CDR1 MRHNA, CDR2 SNTAGT. The CDR3 is 16 amino acids. CDR3 nucleotide sequence: TGTGCCAGCAGTGACTGGTCGAGAGGGATTAACTATGGCTACACCTTC. This translates into CASSDWSRGINYGYTF.

This clonotype was found many times. The V call is TRBV6-2 or TRBV6-3, the J call TRBJ1-2; a possible D gene is TRBD1 (5 bases). The CDR3 is 14 amino acids. The V and J ends lost 5 bases and 8 bases respectively, with 18 bases between them. Germline V gene data show CDR1 as MNHEY and CDR2 as SVGEGT. The CDR3 coding sequence is TGTGCCAGCAGTCCCCCAAACCAGGGAGGCGGCTACACCTTC. This sequence encodes CASSPPNQGGGYTF.

At least ten counts were recorded for this clonotype. The chain carries TRBV6-1 and TRBJ1-4; TRBD1 matches at 8 bases. V shed 8 bases and J 10 bases; nucleotides not matched to a gene: 9. The germline V gene encodes CDR1 MNHNS and CDR2 SASEGT. The CDR3 length is 13 residues. The DNA of the CDR3 is TGTGCCAGCTTGACCCCCGGACAGGGAAAACTGTTTTTT. Translated: CASLTPGQGKLFF.

CDR3 loop: CSGRTGNTEAFF. DNA of the CDR3: TGCAGCGGCCGAACAGGAAACACTGAAGCTTTCTTT. The J gene is TRBJ1-1, the V gene TRBV29-1, with a possible D match to TRBD1 (5 bases). The CDR3 consists of 12 residues. Trimming removed 7 bases at V and 2 bases at J, with 11 bases between. CDR1 is SQVTM, CDR2 ANQGSEA, per germline.

V gene TRBV5-1 combines with J gene TRBJ2-7; 12 bases align to TRBD2. CDR3 size: 17 residues. Trimming took 0 bases from V and 1 from J; bases not matched to a gene: 5. CDR1 and CDR2 (germline): SGHRS, YFSETQ. This CDR3 is CASSLDGLAGRSYEQYF. For the CDR3, the DNA is TGCGCCAGCAGCTTGGATGGACTAGCGGGAAGATCCTACGAGCAGTACTTC. The full variable domain, its missing parts supplied by reference TRBV5-1 and TRBJ2-7, is KAGVTQTPRYLIKTRGQQVTLSCSPISGHRSVSWYQQTPGQGLQFLFEYFSETQRNKGNFPGRFSGRQFSNSRSEMNVSTLELGDSALYLCASSLDGLAGRSYEQYFGPGTRLTVT.

The V and J genes are TRBV20-1 and TRBJ1-5, with D tentatively TRBD1 (6 bases). Germline V gives CDR1 DFQATT, CDR2 SNEGSKA (reference sequence). V was clipped by 1 base and J by 1 base, with 14 bases between them. This CDR3 contains 16 residues. The CDR3 DNA sequence: TGCAGTGCTAGAGGAGTGGGGGGCGAGAGCAATCAGCCCCAGCATTTT. Translation gives CSARGVGGESNQPQHF.

This clonotype was observed at least ten times. The V and J genes are TRBV5-1 and TRBJ2-7; 7 positions agree with TRBD1. This CDR3 is built from 17 residues. Per the germline V gene, CDR1 is SGHRS and CDR2 is YFSETQ. V lost 1 base to trimming and J lost 4 bases; unmatched junction nucleotides: 14. The CDR3 bases are TGCGCCAGCAGCTTGAACAGGGGCGCGCAGGAAAATTACGAGCAGTACGTC. Amino acids: CASSLNRGAQENYEQYV.

The chain carries TRBV19 and TRBJ2-2; 7 nucleotides align to TRBD1. The germline V gene encodes CDR1 LNHDA and CDR2 SQIVND (reference sequence). Losses at the gene ends were 2 bases for V and 8 bases for J; bases not matched to a gene: 8. This CDR3 is 15 amino acids long. CDR3: CASSITGVVYGELFF. CDR3 DNA sequence: TGTGCCAGTAGTATAACAGGGGTGGTCTATGGGGAGCTGTTTTTT.

At least ten counts were recorded for this clonotype. At one end the junction does not follow the germline gene, possibly because of a read error. The chain uses TRBV5-4 and TRBJ2-2; D is possibly TRBD1 (5 bases). Germline lookup yields CDR1 SGHNT and CDR2 YYREEE (reference sequence). This CDR3 region has 15 residues. This CDR3 reads CTSTASRASTGELFF. CDR3 DNA: TGTACCAGCACAGCCTCCAGGGCGAGCACCGGGGAGCTGTTTTTT. The whole variable domain, filled in from reference TRBV5-4 and TRBJ2-2, reads ETGVTQSPTHLIKTRGQQVTLRCSSQSGHNTVSWYQQALGQGPQFIFQYYREEENGRGNFPPRFSGLQFPNYSSELNVNALELDDSALYLCTSTASRASTGELFFGEGSRLTVL.

V usage is TRBV27 and J usage is TRBJ2-2; D not certain. With 8 bases removed from V and 6 bases from J, the gap between germline ends came to 19 bases. This CDR3 is built from 15 residues. From germline, CDR1 is MNHEY and CDR2 SMNVEV (reference sequence). The CDR3, as DNA: TGTGCCAGCCGTAGGGATATCTATTTCTCCGGGGAGCTGTTTTTT. This sequence encodes CASRRDIYFSGELFF.

Points on this clonotype: The junction departs from germline at one end; a sequencing error may be responsible. The chain joins TRBV20-1 to TRBJ1-4; no reliable D call. From germline, CDR1 is DFQATT and CDR2 SNEGSKA (reference sequence). The length of the CDR3 is 9 residues. The CDR3 loop reads CSARPTPGF. The CDR3 region has the DNA TGCAGTGCTAGACCCACTCCGGGGTTT.

V is TRBV7-6 and J is TRBJ2-5; no clear D gene. Germline V gene lookup returns CDR1 SGHVS and CDR2 FNYEAQ. V dropped 3 bases and J dropped 5 bases, with 13 bases sitting between them. This CDR3 region has 14 residues. DNA of the CDR3: TGTGCCAGCAGCTTGATAGAGAAAGCGGAGACCCAGTACTTC. Translated, it gives CASSLIEKAETQYF.

This clonotype was detected ten times or more. The chain employs TRBV10-2 and TRBJ2-5; D may be TRBD2 (6 bases). Germline V lookup: CDR1 WSHSY, CDR2 SAAADI. V was cut by 6 bases and J by 4 bases, with 9 bases left in between. The CDR3 runs 12 residues. The CDR3 region is CASRAGIETQYF. The CDR3 region has the DNA TGCGCCAGCAGGGCGGGGATAGAGACCCAGTACTTC.

The chain combines TRBV7-9 with TRBJ2-5; the match to TRBD2 covers 12 bases. This CDR3 has 15 amino acids. CDR1 is SEHNR, CDR2 FQNEAQ, per germline (reference sequence). Trimming removed 5 bases from V and 5 bases from J; junction bases left unmatched: 6. DNA of the CDR3: TGTGCCAGCAGCACCTCGACTAGCGGGGGCGAGACCCAGTACTTC. This codes for CASSTSTSGGETQYF.

The sample holds many counts of this clonotype. The rearrangement uses TRBV10-3 and TRBJ2-5; either TRBD1 or TRBD2 may fit D (5 bases each). Germline V gene sequence: CDR1 ENHRY, CDR2 SYGVKD. This CDR3 has 13 residues. Trimming cost V 8 bases and J 5 bases, with 15 bases left between them. Here the CDR3 reads CAIGGSTGETQYF. The CDR3 DNA follows: TGTGCCATCGGGGGATCCACGGGGGAGACCCAGTACTTC.